The rows below give T cell receptor beta chains drawn from one sample of a study of blood T cell repertoires in COVID-19. Here immunoSEQ multiplex PCR was the method, and the copy in TCRdb shows in-frame clones only, minus some. The sample gives 210,000 or so clones, approximately 84% of which show up once; approximately 2% is in the top ten. The sequencing sample was made of PBMCs or T cells enriched from blood (not recorded which). The receptor source for this set is a man in his 60s who had recovered from COVID-19. Each CDR3 is given with its conserved first and last residue. The order of the fields is J gene, clone size, V gene, D gene, CDR3 length, CDR3 DNA, CDR3 protein. A D gene is named only where the DNA matches it firmly. Size values are once, few and many counts, or a class for expanded clones, and some rows have none.

j_call: TRBJ1-1; clone_size: -; v_call: TRBV5-4; d_call: -; cdr3_length: 16; cdr3_nt: TGTGCCAGCAGCTTGGGGTTCTCAGCGGTGAACACTGAAGCTTTCTTT; cdr3_aa: CASSLGFSAVNTEAFF
j_call: TRBJ2-1; clone_size: -; v_call: TRBV25-1; d_call: TRBD2; cdr3_length: 16; cdr3_nt: TGTGCCAGCAGTGATGCTAGCGGGGGCCTATACAATGAGCAGTTCTTC; cdr3_aa: CASSDASGGLYNEQFF
j_call: TRBJ2-5; clone_size: -; v_call: TRBV4-1; d_call: TRBD2; cdr3_length: 19; cdr3_nt: TGCGCCAGCAGCCAAGAGTGGGCTAGCGGGGGGGGACACCTAGAGACCCAGTACTTC; cdr3_aa: CASSQEWASGGGHLETQYF
j_call: TRBJ2-7; clone_size: -; v_call: TRBV14; d_call: -; cdr3_length: 17; cdr3_nt: TGTGCCAGCAGCCCCCAGCTCGGAGACAGGAGTTTCTACGAGCAGTACTTC; cdr3_aa: CASSPQLGDRSFYEQYF
j_call: TRBJ1-6; clone_size: -; v_call: TRBV6-5; d_call: -; cdr3_length: 15; cdr3_nt: TGTGCCAGCAGTTGGTATTCGGGTGGAGAGTCACCCCTCCACTTT; cdr3_aa: CASSWYSGGESPLHF
j_call: TRBJ1-1; clone_size: -; v_call: TRBV18; d_call: -; cdr3_length: 15; cdr3_nt: TGTGCCAGCTCACCACGTGTGACAGGGAACACTGAAGCTTTCTTT; cdr3_aa: CASSPRVTGNTEAFF
j_call: TRBJ1-1; clone_size: -; v_call: TRBV5-5; d_call: TRBD1; cdr3_length: 13; cdr3_nt: TGTGCCAGCAGCTGGGACAGGGACACTGAAGCTTTCTTT; cdr3_aa: CASSWDRDTEAFF
j_call: TRBJ1-1; clone_size: -; v_call: TRBV5-6; d_call: TRBD1; cdr3_length: 15; cdr3_nt: TGTGCCAGCAGCTTGAGGACAGGCATGAACACTGAAGCTTTCTTT; cdr3_aa: CASSLRTGMNTEAFF
j_call: TRBJ1-2; clone_size: -; v_call: TRBV11-2; d_call: TRBD1; cdr3_length: 13; cdr3_nt: TGTGCCAGCAGCTTAGGGGGACAGTCTGGCTACACCTTC; cdr3_aa: CASSLGGQSGYTF
j_call: TRBJ1-1; clone_size: once; v_call: TRBV5-5; d_call: -; cdr3_length: 14; cdr3_nt: TGTGCCAGCAGCGCCCACGGGGGAGACACTGAAGCTTTCTTT; cdr3_aa: CASSAHGGDTEAFF
j_call: TRBJ1-5; clone_size: -; v_call: TRBV6-5; d_call: -; cdr3_length: 14; cdr3_nt: TGTGCCAGCAGTTACCAGGCCGGCAATCAGCCCCAGCATTTT; cdr3_aa: CASSYQAGNQPQHF
j_call: TRBJ2-7; clone_size: -; v_call: TRBV4-3; d_call: TRBD1; cdr3_length: 17; cdr3_nt: TGCGCCAGCAGCCAAGGAACAGGGGGCGTTGGGAGCCACGAGCAGTACTTC; cdr3_aa: CASSQGTGGVGSHEQYF
j_call: TRBJ2-7; clone_size: -; v_call: TRBV6-5; d_call: TRBD1; cdr3_length: 12; cdr3_nt: TGTGCCACACTCGACAGGGCCTACGAGCAGTACTTC; cdr3_aa: CATLDRAYEQYF
j_call: TRBJ2-3; clone_size: -; v_call: TRBV9; d_call: TRBD2; cdr3_length: 16; cdr3_nt: TGTGCCAGCAGCGTAGATGTAGCGGGGGGCACAGATACGCAGTATTTT; cdr3_aa: CASSVDVAGGTDTQYF
j_call: TRBJ2-5; clone_size: -; v_call: TRBV18; d_call: TRBD1; cdr3_length: 15; cdr3_nt: TGTGCCAGCTCACCACGCCGGGACAGCCAAGAGACCCAGTACTTC; cdr3_aa: CASSPRRDSQETQYF
j_call: TRBJ1-3; clone_size: -; v_call: TRBV5-1; d_call: -; cdr3_length: 13; cdr3_nt: TGCGCCAGCAGCTTAGGGGTTGGAAACACCATATATTTT; cdr3_aa: CASSLGVGNTIYF
j_call: TRBJ1-1; clone_size: -; v_call: TRBV5-1; d_call: TRBD1; cdr3_length: 15; cdr3_nt: TGCGCCAGCAGCTCCTGGGACAGCAGGAACACTGAAGCTTTCTTT; cdr3_aa: CASSSWDSRNTEAFF
j_call: TRBJ1-1; clone_size: few; v_call: TRBV25-1; d_call: -; cdr3_length: 11; cdr3_nt: TGTGCCAGCACCAGGAACACTGAAGCTTTCTTT; cdr3_aa: CASTRNTEAFF
j_call: TRBJ1-1; clone_size: -; v_call: TRBV20-1; d_call: -; cdr3_length: 11; cdr3_nt: TGCAGTGCTTTACAGGGTTATGAAGCTTTCTTT; cdr3_aa: CSALQGYEAFF
j_call: TRBJ2-3; clone_size: -; v_call: TRBV5-1; d_call: TRBD2; cdr3_length: 16; cdr3_nt: TGCGCCAGCAGCGTGGCGGGACTAGCGACCACAGATACGCAGTATTTT; cdr3_aa: CASSVAGLATTDTQYF
j_call: TRBJ2-7; clone_size: -; v_call: TRBV27; d_call: TRBD2; cdr3_length: 17; cdr3_nt: TGTGCCAGCAGTCCCGATAGCGGGGGATACTTCTCCTACGAGCAGTACTTC; cdr3_aa: CASSPDSGGYFSYEQYF
j_call: TRBJ1-4; clone_size: -; v_call: TRBV4-2; d_call: TRBD1; cdr3_length: 15; cdr3_nt: TGTGCCAGCAGCCATCCGGGACAGGGGAATGAAAAACTGTTTTTT; cdr3_aa: CASSHPGQGNEKLFF
j_call: TRBJ1-1; clone_size: -; v_call: TRBV27; d_call: TRBD1; cdr3_length: 14; cdr3_nt: TGTGCCAGCAGACAGGGGGCCTTGAACACTGAAGCTTTCTTT; cdr3_aa: CASRQGALNTEAFF